This passage covers 26 T cell receptor beta chains from one sample sequenced in a study of blood T cell repertoires in COVID-19. Generated by immunoSEQ multiplex PCR, the TCRdb table keeps only in-frame clones and is missing some. The sample yields 210,000 or so clones, 88% seen once. The sequenced material came from peripheral blood. These receptors came from a man aged 18-30 years with active or convalescent COVID-19.

The V and J genes are TRBV2 and TRBJ1-2; 9 positions match TRBD1. Germline values: CDR1 SNHLY, CDR2 FYNNEI. The J segment lost 5 bases and the V segment lost 3 bases, leaving 7 bases of the junction unmatched. The CDR3 spans 15 residues. This chain's CDR3 is CASSDDTTGGYGYTF. The CDR3 DNA is TGTGCCAGCAGTGACGACACGACAGGGGGATATGGCTACACCTTC.

This chain uses TRBV28 with TRBJ2-3; TRBD2 matches 14 bases. This CDR3 spans 18 amino acids. J gave up 0 bases and V 5 bases, and 7 bases lay outside the gene matches. Per germline, CDR1 MDHEN and CDR2 SYDVKM. The CDR3 nucleotides read TGTGCCAGCAGTACCGGGACTAGCGGGAGATATAGCACAGATACGCAGTATTTT. Translating gives CASSTGTSGRYSTDTQYF.

The chain is built from TRBV30 and TRBJ1-6; D unresolved. The length of the CDR3 is 15 residues. CDR1 GTSNPN and CDR2 SVGIG come from the germline V gene (reference sequence). V shed 2 bases and J shed 0 bases, with 8 bases lying between them. CDR3 residues: CAWSMGSSYNSPLHF. Here the CDR3 DNA reads TGTGCCTGGAGTATGGGGAGCTCCTATAATTCACCCCTCCACTTT.

This sequence joins TRBV3-1 (or the pseudogene TRBV3-2) and TRBJ2-7; 9 bases are a match to TRBD2. V shed 1 base and J 6 bases; nucleotides not matched to a gene: 7. CDR3 length equals 15 residues. The V gene's germline CDR1 is LGHDT and CDR2 YNNKEL (reference sequence). The CDR3 reads CASSQASSGMGEQYF. As DNA, the CDR3 is TGTGCCAGCAGCCAAGCGTCTAGCGGGATGGGCGAGCAGTACTTC.

This clone came up once. The chain combines TRBV9 with TRBJ2-5, with TRBD1 as a possible D gene (6 bases). V was pared by 3 bases and J by 5 bases, with 20 bases between. Germline lookup yields CDR1 SGDLS and CDR2 YYNGEE. This CDR3 is built from 16 residues. CDR3 amino acids: CASSAYQGLGSETQYF. The CDR3 nucleotides are TGTGCCAGCAGCGCGTATCAGGGGTTGGGCTCGGAGACCCAGTACTTC.

This clone was found once. The chain recombines TRBV6-5 with TRBJ1-4; D perhaps matches TRBD1 (5 bases). Germline values: CDR1 MNHEY, CDR2 SVGAGI. CDR3 size: 15 residues. Trimming removed 2 bases from V and 3 bases from J, with 10 bases in between. CDR3 sequence: CASSYGGGPNEKLFF. Written as DNA, the CDR3 is TGTGCCAGCAGTTACGGGGGGGGACCTAATGAAAAACTGTTTTTT.

V gene TRBV18 combines with J gene TRBJ1-4, with D perhaps matching TRBD1 (5 bases). The CDR3 is 15 residues long. CDR1 is KGHSH, CDR2 LQKENI, per germline. V was clipped by 3 bases and J by 8 bases, with 16 bases between them. The CDR3 loop is CASSPDIASKEKLFF. CDR3 coding DNA: TGTGCCAGCTCACCGGACATTGCCTCGAAGGAAAAACTGTTTTTT.

The V and J genes are TRBV24-1 and TRBJ2-2; TRBD1 matches 8 bases. The CDR3 is 14 residues long. J lost 5 bases, V lost 4 bases, and 2 bases had no gene match. Looked up from germline, CDR1 is KGHDR and CDR2 is SFDVKD. Here the CDR3 DNA reads TGTGCCACCAGTGAGGACAGGGCGACCGGGGAGCTGTTTTTT. It encodes CATSEDRATGELFF.

In its sample, this clone was seen a few times. The rearrangement uses TRBV7-9 and TRBJ1-6, with 7 bases lining up with TRBD1. The CDR3 has 15 amino acids. The junction had 8 bases not matched to a gene; V was cut back by 4 bases and J by 8 bases. CDR1 and CDR2 from the germline V gene are SEHNR and FQNEAQ (reference sequence). CDR3 loop: CASSSLTGVDSPLHF. CDR3 coding DNA: TGTGCCAGCAGCTCCCTAACAGGGGTGGATTCACCCCTCCACTTT.

This chain uses TRBV20-1 with TRBJ1-1; D perhaps matches TRBD1 (5 bases). Trimming removed 3 bases from V and 3 bases from J, with 8 bases in between. The CDR3 loop spans 12 amino acids. The V gene's germline CDR1 is DFQATT and CDR2 SNEGSKA (reference sequence). The CDR3 DNA sequence: TGCAGTGCTAGTTCAGGGTACACTGAAGCTTTCTTT. Protein: CSASSGYTEAFF.

This chain connects TRBV11-2 to TRBJ2-2; D is possibly TRBD2 (7 bases). Germline V gene sequence: CDR1 SGHAT, CDR2 FQNNGV. This CDR3 has 15 residues. Trimming took 5 bases from V and 4 from J, leaving 14 bases between them. This CDR3 reads CASSARGGGTGELFF. CDR3 coding DNA: TGTGCCAGCAGCGCGAGGGGAGGGGGCACCGGGGAGCTGTTTTTT.

This chain uses TRBV9 with TRBJ2-7; TRBD2 might be the D (6 bases). The CDR3 loop spans 14 amino acids. Trimming left V 0 bases short and J 2 bases short, with 9 bases between. Looked up from germline, CDR1 is SGDLS and CDR2 is YYNGEE. The DNA for the CDR3 is TGTGCCAGCAGCGTAGGAAGCGGGCCCTACGAGCAGTACTTC. The encoded protein is CASSVGSGPYEQYF.

The chain recombines TRBV5-4 with TRBJ1-6; 7 positions agree with TRBD1. CDR1 and CDR2 from the germline V gene are SGHNT and YYREEE (reference sequence). The CDR3 spans 15 residues. With 5 bases clipped from V and 4 bases from J, the junction kept 6 bases outside the gene matches. In DNA form, the CDR3 reads TGTGCCAGCAGTTCCCTGGGACAGTATAATTCACCCCTCCACTTT. Translating it yields CASSSLGQYNSPLHF.

V is TRBV3-1 (or the pseudogene TRBV3-2) and J is TRBJ1-3; no clear D. The CDR3 covers 15 residues. The germline gives CDR1 LGHDT, CDR2 YNNKEL (reference sequence). Trimming cost V 0 bases and J 1 base, with 7 bases left between them. CDR3 in amino acids: CASSQELYSGNTIYF. In nucleotides, the CDR3 is TGTGCCAGCAGCCAAGAGTTATATTCTGGAAACACCATATATTTT.

The V gene is TRBV2, the J gene TRBJ2-7; 9 bases match TRBD1. Per germline, CDR1 SNHLY and CDR2 FYNNEI. V lost 8 bases and J lost 7; bases outside the gene matches: 3. This CDR3 spans 11 amino acids. This CDR3 reads CASRDRVEQYF. The CDR3 DNA reads as TGTGCCAGCCGGGACAGGGTTGAGCAGTACTTC.

This clone was observed a few times. This sequence joins TRBV6-1 and TRBJ1-6; TRBD1 is a possible D gene (6 bases). Germline V lookup: CDR1 MNHNS, CDR2 SASEGT. This CDR3 region has 13 residues. With 2 bases removed from V and 8 bases from J, the gap between germline ends came to 7 bases. CDR3 loop: CASSENRDSPLHF. As DNA, the CDR3 is TGTGCCAGCAGTGAAAACAGGGATTCACCCCTCCACTTT.

The chain employs TRBV5-1 and TRBJ2-3; 7 bases are shared with TRBD2. J gave up 4 bases and V 0 bases, and 8 bases lay outside the gene matches. In germline, CDR1 is SGHRS, CDR2 YFSETQ. The CDR3 loop spans 16 amino acids. The DNA of the CDR3 is TGCGCCAGCAGCTTGGGACTAGCAAGTAGGTCAGATACGCAGTATTTT. This gives the protein CASSLGLASRSDTQYF.

This chain connects TRBV13 to TRBJ2-1, with TRBD2 matching 13 bases. Unmatched junction bases numbered 9, after V lost 5 bases and J lost 5 bases. CDR1 and CDR2 (germline): PRHDT, FYEKMQ (reference sequence). The CDR3 is made up of 17 amino acids. The CDR3 DNA reads as TGTGCCAGCAGCCCCGCGGTCGGGACTAGCGGGAACAATGAGCAGTTCTTC. It is translated as CASSPAVGTSGNNEQFF. The complete variable domain, with remaining parts taken from reference TRBV13 and TRBJ2-1, reads AAGVIQSPRHLIKEKRETATLKCYPIPRHDTVYWYQQGPGQDPQFLISFYEKMQSDKGSIPDRFSAQQFSDYHSELNMSSLELGDSALYFCASSPAVGTSGNNEQFFGPGTRLTVL.

The rearrangement joins TRBV6-5 to TRBJ1-1; weak D call: TRBD1 (6 bases). The CDR3 loop spans 15 amino acids. Deletions cut 5 bases from V and 1 base from J, with 14 bases between. CDR1 MNHEY and CDR2 SVGAGI come from the germline V gene. The CDR3 reads CASSMDGGPNTEAFF. The CDR3 region has the DNA TGTGCCAGCAGTATGGACGGGGGGCCGAACACTGAAGCTTTCTTT.

V and J are TRBV7-9 and TRBJ1-2, with D perhaps matching TRBD1 (6 bases). The V and J ends lost 5 bases and 0 bases respectively, with 13 bases between them. This CDR3 is 15 amino acids long. The germline V gene has CDR1 SEHNR and CDR2 FQNEAQ (reference sequence). CDR3 residues: CASSRGQQTNYGYTF. DNA of the CDR3: TGTGCCAGCAGCAGAGGACAGCAAACTAACTATGGCTACACCTTC.

The chain recombines TRBV3-1 (or the pseudogene TRBV3-2) with TRBJ2-5; 11 bases line up with TRBD1. The V gene end was trimmed by 5 bases and the J gene end by 0 bases; junction bases not matched to a gene: 5. Per the germline V gene, CDR1 is LGHDT and CDR2 is YNNKEL (reference sequence). CDR3 size: 16 residues. The CDR3 reads CASSARDRGYQETQYF. For the CDR3, the DNA is TGTGCCAGCAGCGCCCGGGACAGGGGGTACCAAGAGACCCAGTACTTC.

The chain combines TRBV9 with TRBJ2-1, with TRBD2 matching over 7 bases. This CDR3 is 15 amino acids long. Trimming took 6 bases from V and 8 from J; bases not matched to a gene: 14. CDR1 is SGDLS, CDR2 YYNGEE, per germline. CDR3 DNA sequence: TGTGCCAGCACCCTCGGGACGGGAGGAAGGTATGAGCAGTTCTTC. Its translation is CASTLGTGGRYEQFF.

This rearrangement joins TRBV3-1 (or the pseudogene TRBV3-2) to TRBJ2-3, with D unclear. Germline V lookup: CDR1 LGHDT, CDR2 YNNKEL (reference sequence). The CDR3 sequence is 13 residues long. V gave up 5 bases and J gave up 6 bases, with 12 bases separating them. CDR3 sequence reads: CASSSVRRDTQYF. The CDR3, as DNA: TGTGCCAGCAGCTCCGTACGTCGGGATACGCAGTATTTT.

The chain has TRBV5-6 and TRBJ1-1, with D perhaps TRBD1 (5 bases). The CDR3 totals 14 residues. The germline V gene encodes CDR1 SGHDT and CDR2 YYEEEE. V lost 4 bases to trimming and J lost 1 base, with 11 bases between them. In DNA, the CDR3 is TGTGCCAGCAGCCGGAAAACAGGGAACACTGAAGCTTTCTTT. This gives the protein CASSRKTGNTEAFF.

This rearrangement joins TRBV7-2 to TRBJ2-5, with D maybe TRBD1 (5 bases). Between the trimmed V and J ends, which lost 3 bases and 1 base, there was a span of 12 bases. The CDR3 runs 15 residues. Germline CDR1 is SGHTA and CDR2 is FQGNSA. CDR3 coding DNA: TGTGCCAGCAGCTTTGATTCAAGGGGCCAAGAGACCCAGTACTTC. It specifies CASSFDSRGQETQYF.

This chain connects TRBV20-1 to TRBJ2-7; no clear D gene. The CDR3 has 12 residues. The V gene's germline CDR1 is DFQATT and CDR2 SNEGSKA (reference sequence). V lost 3 bases and J lost 2, with 8 bases in between. The CDR3 loop is CSASTFPYEQYF. CDR3 nucleotide sequence: TGCAGTGCTAGTACTTTTCCCTACGAGCAGTACTTC.